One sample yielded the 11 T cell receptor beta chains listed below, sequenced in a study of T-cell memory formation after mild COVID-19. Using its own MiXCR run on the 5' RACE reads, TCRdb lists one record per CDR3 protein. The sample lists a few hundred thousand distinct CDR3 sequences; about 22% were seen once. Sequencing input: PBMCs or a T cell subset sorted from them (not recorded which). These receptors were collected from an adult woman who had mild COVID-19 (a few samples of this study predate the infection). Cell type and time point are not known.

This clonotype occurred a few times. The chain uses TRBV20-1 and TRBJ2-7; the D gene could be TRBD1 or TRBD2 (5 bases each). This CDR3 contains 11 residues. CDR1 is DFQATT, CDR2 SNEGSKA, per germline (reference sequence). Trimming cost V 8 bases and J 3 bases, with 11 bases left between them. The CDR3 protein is CSSRGDYEQYF. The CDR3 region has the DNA TGCAGTTCAAGAGGGGACTACGAGCAGTACTTC.

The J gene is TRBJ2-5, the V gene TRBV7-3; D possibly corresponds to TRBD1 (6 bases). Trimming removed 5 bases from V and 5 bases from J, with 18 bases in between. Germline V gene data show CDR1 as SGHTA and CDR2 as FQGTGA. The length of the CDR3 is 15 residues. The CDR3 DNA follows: TGTGCCAGCAGCCCTCAGGGGTCGGGTGGGGAGACCCAGTACTTC. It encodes CASSPQGSGGETQYF.

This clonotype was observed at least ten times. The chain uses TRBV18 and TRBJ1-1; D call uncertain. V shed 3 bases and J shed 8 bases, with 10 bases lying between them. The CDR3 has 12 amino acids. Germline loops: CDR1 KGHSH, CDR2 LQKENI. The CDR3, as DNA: TGTGCCAGCTCACCTAATAGGCAAGAAGCTTTCTTT. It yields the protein CASSPNRQEAFF.

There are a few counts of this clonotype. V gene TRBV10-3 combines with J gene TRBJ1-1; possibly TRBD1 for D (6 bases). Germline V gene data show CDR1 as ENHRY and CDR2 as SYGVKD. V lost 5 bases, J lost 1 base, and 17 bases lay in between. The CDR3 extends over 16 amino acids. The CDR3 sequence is CAISFSPGQTNTEAFF. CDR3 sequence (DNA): TGTGCCATCAGTTTTAGCCCTGGACAGACGAACACTGAAGCTTTCTTT.

The CDR3 DNA reads TGTGCCAGCAGCTTGAGAGGGACTTCCTCCTACAATGAGCAGTTCTTC. It translates to CASSLRGTSSYNEQFF. The chain recombines TRBV11-3 with TRBJ2-1; possibly TRBD2 for D (6 bases). With 3 bases removed from V and 0 bases from J, the gap between germline ends came to 12 bases. This CDR3 contains 16 residues. Germline assignment: CDR1 SGHNT and CDR2 YENEEA.

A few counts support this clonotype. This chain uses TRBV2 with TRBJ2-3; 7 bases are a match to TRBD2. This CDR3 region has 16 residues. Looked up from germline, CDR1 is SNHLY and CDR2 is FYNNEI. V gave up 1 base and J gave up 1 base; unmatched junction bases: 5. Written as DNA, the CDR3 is TGTGCCAGCAGTGAAGGGACTAGTAGGCGCACAGATACGCAGTATTTT. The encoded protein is CASSEGTSRRTDTQYF.

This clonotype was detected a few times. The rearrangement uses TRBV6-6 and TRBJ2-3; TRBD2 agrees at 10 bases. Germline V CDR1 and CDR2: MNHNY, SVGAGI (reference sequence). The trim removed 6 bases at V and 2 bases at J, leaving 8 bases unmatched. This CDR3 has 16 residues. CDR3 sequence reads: CASRKPLAGDTDTQYF. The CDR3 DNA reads TGTGCCAGCAGGAAACCCCTAGCGGGGGACACAGATACGCAGTATTTT.

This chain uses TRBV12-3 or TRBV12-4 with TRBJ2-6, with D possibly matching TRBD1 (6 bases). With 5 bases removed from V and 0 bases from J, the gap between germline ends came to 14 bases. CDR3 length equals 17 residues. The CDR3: CASSTDSAYSGANVLTF. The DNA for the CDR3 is TGTGCCAGCAGTACGGACAGTGCCTACTCTGGGGCCAACGTCCTGACTTTC.

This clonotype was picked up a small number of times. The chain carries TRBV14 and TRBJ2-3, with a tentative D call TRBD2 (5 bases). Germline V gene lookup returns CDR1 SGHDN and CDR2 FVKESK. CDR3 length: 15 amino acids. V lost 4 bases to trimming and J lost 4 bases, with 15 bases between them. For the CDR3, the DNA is TGTGCCAGCAGCCTTGGACTTGAGGGTCCAGATACGCAGTATTTT. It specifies CASSLGLEGPDTQYF.

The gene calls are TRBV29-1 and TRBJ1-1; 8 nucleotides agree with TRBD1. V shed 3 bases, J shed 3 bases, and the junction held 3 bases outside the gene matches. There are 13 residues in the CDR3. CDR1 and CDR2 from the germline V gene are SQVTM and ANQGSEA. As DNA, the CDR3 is TGCAGCGTTGATGGACAGGGAGACACTGAAGCTTTCTTT. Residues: CSVDGQGDTEAFF.

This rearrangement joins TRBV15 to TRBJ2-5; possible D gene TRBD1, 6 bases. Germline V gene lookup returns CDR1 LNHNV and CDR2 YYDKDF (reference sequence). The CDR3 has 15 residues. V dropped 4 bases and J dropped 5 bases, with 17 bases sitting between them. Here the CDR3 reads CATSKTGSKGETQYF. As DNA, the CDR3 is TGTGCCACCAGCAAGACAGGCTCAAAGGGGGAGACCCAGTACTTC.